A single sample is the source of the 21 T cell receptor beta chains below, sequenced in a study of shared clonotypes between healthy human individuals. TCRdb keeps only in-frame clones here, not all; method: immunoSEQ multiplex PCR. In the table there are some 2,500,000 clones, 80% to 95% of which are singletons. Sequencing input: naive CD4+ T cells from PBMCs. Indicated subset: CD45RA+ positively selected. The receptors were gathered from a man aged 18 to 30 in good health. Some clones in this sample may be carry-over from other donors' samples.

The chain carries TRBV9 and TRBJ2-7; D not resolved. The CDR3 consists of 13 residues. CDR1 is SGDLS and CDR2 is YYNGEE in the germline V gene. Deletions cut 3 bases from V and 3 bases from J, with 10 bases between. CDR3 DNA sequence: TGTGCCAGCAGCGCGAACAACGACTACGAGCAGTACTTC. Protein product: CASSANNDYEQYF.

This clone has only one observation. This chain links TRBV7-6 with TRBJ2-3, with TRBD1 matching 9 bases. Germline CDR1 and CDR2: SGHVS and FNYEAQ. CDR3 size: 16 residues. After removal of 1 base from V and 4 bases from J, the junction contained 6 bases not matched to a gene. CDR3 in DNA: TGTGCCAGCAGCTTAGGCGGACAGGGGAGACCAGATACGCAGTATTTT. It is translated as CASSLGGQGRPDTQYF.

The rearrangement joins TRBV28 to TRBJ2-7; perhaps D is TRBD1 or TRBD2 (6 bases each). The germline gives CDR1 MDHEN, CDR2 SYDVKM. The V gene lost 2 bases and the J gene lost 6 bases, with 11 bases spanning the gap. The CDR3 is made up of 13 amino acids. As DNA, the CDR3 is TGTGCCAGCAGTTTAGTAGGAGGGGGCGAGCAGTACTTC. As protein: CASSLVGGGEQYF.

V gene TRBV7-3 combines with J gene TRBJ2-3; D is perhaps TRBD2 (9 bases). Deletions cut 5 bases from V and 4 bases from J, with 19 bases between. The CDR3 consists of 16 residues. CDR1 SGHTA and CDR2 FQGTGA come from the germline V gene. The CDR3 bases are TGTGCCAGCAGCCGACAGGGGACTAGCTCGGCAGATACGCAGTATTTT. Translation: CASSRQGTSSADTQYF.

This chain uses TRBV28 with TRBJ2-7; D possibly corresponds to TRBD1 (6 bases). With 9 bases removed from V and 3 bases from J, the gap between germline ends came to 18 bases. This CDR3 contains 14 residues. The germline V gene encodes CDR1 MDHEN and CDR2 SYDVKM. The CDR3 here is CASIGAGALYEQYF. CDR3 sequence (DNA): TGTGCCAGTATTGGGGCAGGGGCCCTCTACGAGCAGTACTTC.

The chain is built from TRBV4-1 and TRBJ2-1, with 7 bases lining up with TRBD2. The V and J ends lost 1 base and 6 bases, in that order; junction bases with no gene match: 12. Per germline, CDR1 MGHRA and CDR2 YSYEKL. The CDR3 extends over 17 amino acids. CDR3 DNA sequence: TGCGCCAGCAGCCAAGCCGCCCCGCGGGAGATTTCCAATGAGCAGTTCTTC. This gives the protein CASSQAAPREISNEQFF.

CDR3 protein: CAKAHRGRLSYEQYF. The DNA for the CDR3 is TGTGCAAAAGCCCATAGGGGCAGGCTCTCCTACGAGCAGTACTTC. The rearrangement joins TRBV19 to TRBJ2-7; a weak D match, TRBD1 (5 bases). Germline V lookup: CDR1 LNHDA, CDR2 SQIVND (reference sequence). This CDR3 comprises 15 residues.

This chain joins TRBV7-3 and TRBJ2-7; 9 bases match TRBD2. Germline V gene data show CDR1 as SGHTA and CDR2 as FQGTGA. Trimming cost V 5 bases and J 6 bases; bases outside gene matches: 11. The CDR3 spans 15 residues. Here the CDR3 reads CASSVGSGGRIEQYF. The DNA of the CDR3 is TGTGCCAGCAGCGTGGGGAGCGGGGGGCGAATCGAGCAGTACTTC.

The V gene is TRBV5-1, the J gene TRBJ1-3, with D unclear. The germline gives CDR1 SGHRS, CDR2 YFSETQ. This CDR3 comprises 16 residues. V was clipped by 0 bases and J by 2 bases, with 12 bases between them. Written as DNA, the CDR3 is TGCGCCAGCAGCTTGGGACCAGGAGTAACTGGAAACACCATATATTTT. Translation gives CASSLGPGVTGNTIYF.

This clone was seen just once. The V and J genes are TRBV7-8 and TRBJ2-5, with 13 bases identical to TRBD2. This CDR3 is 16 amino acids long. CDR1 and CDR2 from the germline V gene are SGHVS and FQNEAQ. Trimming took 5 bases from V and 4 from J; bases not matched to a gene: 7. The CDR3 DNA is TGTGCCAGCAGCCCCGGACTAGCGGGAGTTACAGAGACCCAGTACTTC. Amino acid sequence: CASSPGLAGVTETQYF.

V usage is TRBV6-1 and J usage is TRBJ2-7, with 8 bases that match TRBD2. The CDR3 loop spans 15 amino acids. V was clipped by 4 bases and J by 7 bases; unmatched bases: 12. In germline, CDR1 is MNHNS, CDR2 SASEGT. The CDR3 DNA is TGTGCCAGCAGTGCCCCGGGACGACGGGGGGGGGAGCAGTACTTC. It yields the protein CASSAPGRRGGEQYF.

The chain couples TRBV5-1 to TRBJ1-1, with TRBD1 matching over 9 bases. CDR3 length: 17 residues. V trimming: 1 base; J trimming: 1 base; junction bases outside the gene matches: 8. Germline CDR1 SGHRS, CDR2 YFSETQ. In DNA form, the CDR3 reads TGCGCCAGCAGCTTGAGGAACTTACAGGGGGCGAACACTGAAGCTTTCTTT. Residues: CASSLRNLQGANTEAFF.

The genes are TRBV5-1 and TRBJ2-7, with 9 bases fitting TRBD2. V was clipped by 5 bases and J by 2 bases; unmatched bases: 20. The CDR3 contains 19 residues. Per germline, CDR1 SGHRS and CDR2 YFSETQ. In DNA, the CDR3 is TGCGCCAGCAGTCATGCGGGAGCGGGAGGTCCGGGATGGGCCTACGAGCAGTACTTC. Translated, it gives CASSHAGAGGPGWAYEQYF.

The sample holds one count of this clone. The CDR3 DNA reads as TGTGCCAGCTCATTAATTACGGATATGAACTATGGCTACACCTTC. Protein product: CASSLITDMNYGYTF. V usage is TRBV18 and J usage is TRBJ1-2; D ambiguous. The CDR3 sequence is 15 residues long. CDR1 is KGHSH and CDR2 is LQKENI in the germline V gene. Trimming stripped 5 bases from V and 2 bases from J, with 15 bases between.

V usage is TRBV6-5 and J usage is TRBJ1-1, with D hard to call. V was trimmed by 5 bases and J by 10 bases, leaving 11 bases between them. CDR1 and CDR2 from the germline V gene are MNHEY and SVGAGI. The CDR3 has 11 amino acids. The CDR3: CASSEGLVAFF. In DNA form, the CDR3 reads TGTGCCAGCAGTGAGGGCCTTGTAGCTTTCTTT.

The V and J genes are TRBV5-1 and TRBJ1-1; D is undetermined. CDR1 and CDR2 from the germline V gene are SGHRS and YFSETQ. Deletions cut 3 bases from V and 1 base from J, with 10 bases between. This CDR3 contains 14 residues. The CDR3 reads CASSSNTKNTEAFF. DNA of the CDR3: TGCGCCAGCAGCTCCAATACTAAGAACACTGAAGCTTTCTTT.

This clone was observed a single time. The CDR3 protein is CAGGTSGIPKPRGTQYF. The CDR3 DNA is TGTGCCGGGGGGACTAGCGGGATCCCGAAACCGCGTGGGACCCAGTACTTC. The chain has TRBV6-4 and TRBJ2-5; TRBD2 matches 13 bases. Germline V gives CDR1 MRHNA, CDR2 SNTAGT. This CDR3 is 17 amino acids long. The V segment lost 11 bases and the J segment 7 bases; nucleotides outside the gene matches: 19.

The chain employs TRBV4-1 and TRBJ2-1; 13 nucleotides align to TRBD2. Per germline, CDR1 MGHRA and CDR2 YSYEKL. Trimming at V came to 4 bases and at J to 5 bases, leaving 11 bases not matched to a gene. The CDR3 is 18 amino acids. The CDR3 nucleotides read TGCGCCAGCAGCCGCCAACAGCAGGGACTAGCGGGAAACAATGAGCAGTTCTTC. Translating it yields CASSRQQQGLAGNNEQFF.

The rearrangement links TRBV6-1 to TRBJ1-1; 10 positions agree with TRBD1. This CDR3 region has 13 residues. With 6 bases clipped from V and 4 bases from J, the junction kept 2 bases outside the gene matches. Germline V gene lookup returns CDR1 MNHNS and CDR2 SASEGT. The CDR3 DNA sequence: TGTGCCAGCAGACGGACAGGGGGCACTGAAGCTTTCTTT. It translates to CASRRTGGTEAFF.

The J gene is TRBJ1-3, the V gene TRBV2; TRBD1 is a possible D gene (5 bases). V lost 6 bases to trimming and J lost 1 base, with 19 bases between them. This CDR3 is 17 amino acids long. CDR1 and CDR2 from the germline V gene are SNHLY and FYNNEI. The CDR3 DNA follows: TGTGCCAGCAGCCTTTCCTCGGGGGTCTTGTCTGGAAACACCATATATTTT. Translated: CASSLSSGVLSGNTIYF.

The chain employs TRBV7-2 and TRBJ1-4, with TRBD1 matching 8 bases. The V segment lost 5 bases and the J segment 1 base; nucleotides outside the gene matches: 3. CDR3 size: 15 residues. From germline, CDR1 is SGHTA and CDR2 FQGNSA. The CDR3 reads CASSPDRVTNEKLFF. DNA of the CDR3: TGTGCCAGCAGCCCGGACAGGGTAACTAATGAAAAACTGTTTTTT.